This T cell receptor beta chain derives from a study of vaccination effects on CD4 cells after COVID-19. Study in general: The cohort was immunized with two doses of either the BNT162b2 or mRNA-1273 vaccine.

Worth noting for this clone: Its specificity is not known.

Assay: immunoSEQ multiplex PCR; the TCRdb copy retains only in-frame clones and omits some. This table holds 40,000 to 50,000 clones, approximately 70% found once. Under the ViraFEST assay, PBMC were stimulated with viral peptide pools so that antigen-specific CD4+ T cells expanded. Sequencing was performed afterwards. Following an approximately 11-day culture, CD4+ T cells were purified. Nucleocapsid antibodies were negative in the vaccine recipients, who had never had SARS-CoV-2 infection. Two million PBMC were placed in each well, which was supplemented with 8.5 to 10 IU/ml IL-2 and around 9.4 ug/ml peptides. Each culture had half its medium swapped for IL-2 medium on days 3 and 7. Germline-derived CDR1 and CDR2 are LNHNV and YYDKDF (reference sequence). V shed 5 bases and J 5 bases; nucleotides not matched to a gene: 14. The CDR3 is 17 residues long.

Here the sequenced sample was CD4+ T cells from PBMCs cultured with HCoV-OC43 spike peptides, taken before COVID-19 vaccination. Stated subset: HCoV-OC43 spike overlapping peptide pool stimulation. This clonotype was obtained from a human donor who received a COVID-19 vaccine. The chain employs TRBV15 and TRBJ2-3; 9 nucleotides agree with TRBD2. The CDR3 region is CATSPPAAGGRLDTQYF. For the CDR3, the DNA is TGTGCCACCAGCCCTCCGGCGGCGGGGGGGCGGTTAGATACGCAGTATTTT. The full variable domain, completed using reference TRBV15 and TRBJ2-3, is DAMVIQNPRYQVTQFGKPVTLSCSQTLNHNVMYWYQQKSSQAPKLLFHYYDKDFNNEADTPDNFQSRRPNTSFCFLDIRSPGLGDTAMYLCATSPPAAGGRLDTQYFGPGTRLTVL.